This T cell receptor beta chain is drawn from a study of CD8 T cells in ankylosing spondylitis. Study observations and caveats: Clones linked to disease, bearing a CD8+ phenotype, were relatively rare in peripheral blood.

Via MiXCR, TCRdb re-called the 5' RACE reads, giving one row per CDR3 protein. The table has around 120,000 distinct CDR3 sequences, nearly 25% seen once. The CDR3 runs to 14 residues. V shed 3 bases and J 4 bases; nucleotides not matched to a gene: 3. Germline assignment: CDR1 KGHSH and CDR2 LQKENI. This clonotype was detected only a few times. Antigen: not known. Sequencing was carried out using synovial fluid, either unsorted or a sorted T cell fraction (not recorded which). The chain recombines TRBV18 with TRBJ2-1, with TRBD1 matching over 7 bases. This clonotype originated in a male donor with ankylosing spondylitis. The CDR3 DNA reads as TGTGCCAGCTCACCGGGACAGTCTTACAATGAGCAGTTCTTC. Protein product: CASSPGQSYNEQFF. The variable domain in full, with the rest retrieved from reference TRBV18 and TRBJ2-1, is NAGVMQNPRHLVRRRGQEARLRCSPMKGHSHVYWYRQLPEEGLKFMVYLQKENIIDESGMPKERFSAEFPKEGPSILRIQQVVRGDSAAYFCASSPGQSYNEQFFGPGTRLTVL.